This section outlines one TCR beta chain sequence together with its context. Germline assignment: CDR1 SGHRS and CDR2 YFSETQ. Unmatched junction bases numbered 7, after V lost 0 bases and J lost 4 bases. The CDR3 extends over 16 amino acids. These data are taken from a study of OX40 agonist ivuxolimab in advanced cancers. This table comes from immunoSEQ multiplex PCR, and its TCRdb copy is limited to in-frame clones, with some not included. The data hold fewer than 40,000 clones, with roughly 69% observed a single time. This receptor was identified in an adult with an advanced solid tumor such as melanoma, head and neck, liver or kidney cancer. The sample consisted of CD4+ or CD8+ T cells sorted from blood, taken in a trial of the OX40 agonist ivuxolimab. The chain recombines TRBV5-1 with TRBJ2-3; the match to TRBD2 covers 8 bases. CDR3 in amino acids: CASSLEGRGGPDTQYF. Written as DNA, the CDR3 is TGCGCCAGCAGCTTGGAAGGTCGGGGGGGCCCAGATACGCAGTATTTT.